The subject of this entry is one T cell receptor beta chain. What it binds is unknown. Following autologous stem cell transplantation, relapse occurred in every patient, and exposure to brentuximab vedotin varied. Best responses included complete response and partial response; otherwise, the best response was progressive disease. This entry belongs to a study of PD-1 blockade in classical Hodgkin lymphoma. Points from the study as a whole: Factors driving the repertoire differences, possibly disease activity or prior therapy, remain undefined. By C4D1, diversity of CD4+ TCRs had risen significantly, whereas that of CD8+ TCRs had not. Patients who responded completely had about the same baseline diversity as newly diagnosed patients.

CDR1 SGHRS and CDR2 YFSETQ come from the germline V gene. This CDR3 spans 14 amino acids. The V gene lost 1 base and the J gene lost 4 bases, with 8 bases spanning the gap. Data came from immunoSEQ multiplex PCR; TCRdb stores just in-frame clones and leaves some out. The sample lists over 10,000 clones, roughly 86% occurring once. The specimen comprised peripheral blood mononuclear cells (PBMCs), sampled at baseline. The gene calls are TRBV5-1 and TRBJ1-4; D may be TRBD1 (6 bases). This TCR was sampled from a human donor with classical Hodgkin lymphoma. CDR3 sequence: CASSLRGNNEKLFF. In DNA, the CDR3 is TGCGCCAGCAGCTTGAGGGGGAATAATGAAAAACTGTTTTTT.